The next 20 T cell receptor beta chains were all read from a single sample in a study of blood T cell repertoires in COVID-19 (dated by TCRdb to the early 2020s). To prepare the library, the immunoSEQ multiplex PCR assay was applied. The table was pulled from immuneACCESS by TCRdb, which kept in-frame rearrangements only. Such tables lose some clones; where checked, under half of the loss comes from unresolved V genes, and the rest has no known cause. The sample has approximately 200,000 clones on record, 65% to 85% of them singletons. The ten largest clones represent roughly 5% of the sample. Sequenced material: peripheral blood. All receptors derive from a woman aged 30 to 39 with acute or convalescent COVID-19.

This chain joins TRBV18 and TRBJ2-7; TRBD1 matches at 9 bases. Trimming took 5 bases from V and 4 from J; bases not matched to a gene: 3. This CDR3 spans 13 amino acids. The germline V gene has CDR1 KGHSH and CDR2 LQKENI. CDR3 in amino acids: CASSSGQGYEQYF. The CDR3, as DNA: TGTGCCAGCTCATCGGGACAGGGTTACGAGCAGTACTTC.

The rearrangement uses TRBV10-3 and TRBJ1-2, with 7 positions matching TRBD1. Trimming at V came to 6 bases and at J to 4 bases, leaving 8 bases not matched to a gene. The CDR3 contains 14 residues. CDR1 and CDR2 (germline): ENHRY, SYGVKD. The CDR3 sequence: CAISLRQGGYGYTF. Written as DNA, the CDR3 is TGTGCCATCAGCCTTAGACAGGGAGGCTATGGCTACACCTTC.

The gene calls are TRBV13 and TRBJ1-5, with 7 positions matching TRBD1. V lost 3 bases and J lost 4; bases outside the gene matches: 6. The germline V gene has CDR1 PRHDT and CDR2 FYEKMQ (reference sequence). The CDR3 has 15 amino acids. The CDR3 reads CASSFGQEGNQPQHF. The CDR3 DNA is TGTGCCAGCAGCTTCGGACAGGAAGGGAATCAGCCCCAGCATTTT.

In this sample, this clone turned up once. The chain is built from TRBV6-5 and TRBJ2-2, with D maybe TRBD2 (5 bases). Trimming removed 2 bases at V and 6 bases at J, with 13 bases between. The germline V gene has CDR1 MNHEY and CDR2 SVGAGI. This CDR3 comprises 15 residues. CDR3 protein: CASSYRNGGPGELFF. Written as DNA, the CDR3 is TGTGCCAGCAGTTACCGGAACGGAGGACCCGGGGAGCTGTTTTTT.

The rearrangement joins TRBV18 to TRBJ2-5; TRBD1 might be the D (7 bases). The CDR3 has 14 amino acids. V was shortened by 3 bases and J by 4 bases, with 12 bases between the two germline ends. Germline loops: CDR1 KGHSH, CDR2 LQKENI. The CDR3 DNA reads TGTGCCAGCTCACCGGCGCAGGGGGGAGAGACCCAGTACTTC. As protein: CASSPAQGGETQYF. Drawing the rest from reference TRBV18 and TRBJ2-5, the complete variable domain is NAGVMQNPRHLVRRRGQEARLRCSPMKGHSHVYWYRQLPEEGLKFMVYLQKENIIDESGMPKERFSAEFPKEGPSILRIQQVVRGDSAAYFCASSPAQGGETQYFGPGTRLLVL.

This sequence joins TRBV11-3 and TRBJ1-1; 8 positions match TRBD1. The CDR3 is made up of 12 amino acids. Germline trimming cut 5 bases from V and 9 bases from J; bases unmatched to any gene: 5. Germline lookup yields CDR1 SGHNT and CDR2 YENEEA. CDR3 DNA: TGTGCCAGCAGCCCTGGGACAGGACAAGCTTTCTTT. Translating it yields CASSPGTGQAFF.

This CDR3 reads CATSDPSGTPYEQYF. The CDR3 DNA reads as TGTGCCACCAGTGATCCTAGCGGGACCCCCTACGAGCAGTACTTC. The J gene is TRBJ2-7, the V gene TRBV24-1; TRBD2 matches at 9 bases. With V trimmed by 3 bases and J by 2 bases, 4 bases remained unmatched. This CDR3 has 15 amino acids. The germline V gene encodes CDR1 KGHDR and CDR2 SFDVKD.

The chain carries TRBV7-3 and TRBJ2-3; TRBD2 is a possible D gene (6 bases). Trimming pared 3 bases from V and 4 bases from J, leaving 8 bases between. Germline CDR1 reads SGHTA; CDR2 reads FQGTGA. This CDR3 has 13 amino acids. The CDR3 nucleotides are TGTGCCAGCAGCTTCCGACTAGCAGATACGCAGTATTTT. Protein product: CASSFRLADTQYF.

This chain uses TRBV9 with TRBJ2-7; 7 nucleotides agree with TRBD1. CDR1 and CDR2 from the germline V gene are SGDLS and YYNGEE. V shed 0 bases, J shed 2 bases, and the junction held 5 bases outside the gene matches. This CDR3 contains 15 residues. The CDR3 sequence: CASSVAGTAAYEQYF. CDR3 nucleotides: TGTGCCAGCAGCGTAGCAGGGACAGCAGCCTACGAGCAGTACTTC. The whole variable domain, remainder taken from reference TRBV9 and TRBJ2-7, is DSGVTQTPKHLITATGQRVTLRCSPRSGDLSVYWYQQSLDQGLQFLIQYYNGEERAKGNILERFSAQQFPDLHSELNLSSLELGDSALYFCASSVAGTAAYEQYFGPGTRLTVT.

The CDR3 protein is CASSPWTGANTGELFF. CDR3 nucleotides: TGTGCCAGCAGCCCCTGGACAGGGGCGAACACCGGGGAGCTGTTTTTT. V gene TRBV7-2 combines with J gene TRBJ2-2, with 9 bases fitting TRBD1. Germline V gene data show CDR1 as SGHTA and CDR2 as FQGNSA. Trimming cost V 5 bases and J 0 bases; bases outside gene matches: 4. There are 16 residues in the CDR3.

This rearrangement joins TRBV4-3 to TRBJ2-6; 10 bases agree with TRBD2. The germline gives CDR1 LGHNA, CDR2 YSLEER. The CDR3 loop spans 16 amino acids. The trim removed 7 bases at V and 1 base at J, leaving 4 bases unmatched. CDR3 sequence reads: CASTSGGGSGANVLTF. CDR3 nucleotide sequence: TGCGCCAGCACGAGCGGGGGGGGATCTGGGGCCAACGTCCTGACTTTC.

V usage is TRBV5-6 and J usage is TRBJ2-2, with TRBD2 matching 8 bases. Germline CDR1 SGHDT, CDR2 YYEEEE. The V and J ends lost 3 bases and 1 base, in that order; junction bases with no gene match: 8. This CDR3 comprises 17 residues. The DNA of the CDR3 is TGTGCCAGCAGCTGGGGAACTAGCGGATTGAACACCGGGGAGCTGTTTTTT. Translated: CASSWGTSGLNTGELFF.

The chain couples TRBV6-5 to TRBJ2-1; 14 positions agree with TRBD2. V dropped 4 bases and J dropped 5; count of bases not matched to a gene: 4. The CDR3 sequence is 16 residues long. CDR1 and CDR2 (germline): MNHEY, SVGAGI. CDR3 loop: CASSLGLAGVHNEQFF. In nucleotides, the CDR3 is TGTGCCAGCAGTTTGGGACTAGCGGGAGTCCACAATGAGCAGTTCTTC.

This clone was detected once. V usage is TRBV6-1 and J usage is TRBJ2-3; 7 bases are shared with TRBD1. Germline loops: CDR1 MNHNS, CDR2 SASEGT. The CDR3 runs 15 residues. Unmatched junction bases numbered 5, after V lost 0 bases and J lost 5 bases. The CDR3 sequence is CASSEAQGELDTQYF. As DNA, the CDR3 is TGTGCCAGCAGTGAAGCTCAGGGGGAATTAGATACGCAGTATTTT.

CDR3 bases: TGTGCCAGTAGTAAGGGGGAGAGCTATGGCTACACCTTC. This translates into CASSKGESYGYTF. This chain joins TRBV19 and TRBJ1-2, with D possibly being TRBD1 (6 bases). The CDR3 has 13 amino acids. Germline loops: CDR1 LNHDA, CDR2 SQIVND (reference sequence). V shed 4 bases and J shed 4 bases, with 10 bases lying between them.

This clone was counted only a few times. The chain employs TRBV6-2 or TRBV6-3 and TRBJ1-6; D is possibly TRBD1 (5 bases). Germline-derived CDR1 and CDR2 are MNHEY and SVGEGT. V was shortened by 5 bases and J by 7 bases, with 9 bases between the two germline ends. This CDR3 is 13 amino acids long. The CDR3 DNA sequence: TGTGCCAGCAGTCGACAGTGGAATTCACCCCTCCACTTT. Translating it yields CASSRQWNSPLHF.

CDR3 DNA: TGTGCCAGCAGCTTAGATCCCTCTTCCTATGGCTACACCTTC. Translating gives CASSLDPSSYGYTF. The chain carries TRBV7-2 and TRBJ1-2; no definite D call. V gave up 1 base and J gave up 4 bases, with 10 bases separating them. Germline assignment: CDR1 SGHTA and CDR2 FQGNSA. The CDR3 runs to 14 residues.

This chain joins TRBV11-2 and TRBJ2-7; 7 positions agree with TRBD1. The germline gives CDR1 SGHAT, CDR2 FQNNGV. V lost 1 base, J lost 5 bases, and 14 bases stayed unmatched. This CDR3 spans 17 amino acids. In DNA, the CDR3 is TGTGCCAGCAGCTTAGGACAGGGAAAATTTGGGCTCGACGAGCAGTACTTC. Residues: CASSLGQGKFGLDEQYF. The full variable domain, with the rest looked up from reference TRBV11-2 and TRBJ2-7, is EAGVAQSPRYKIIEKRQSVAFWCNPISGHATLYWYQQILGQGPKLLIQFQNNGVVDDSQLPKDRFSAERLKGVDSTLKIQPAKLEDSAVYLCASSLGQGKFGLDEQYFGPGTRLTVT.

In DNA, the CDR3 is TGTGCCAGCTCACAAAAAGTAACAGGGGCGAACTATGGCTACACCTTC. This encodes CASSQKVTGANYGYTF. The V gene is TRBV18, the J gene TRBJ1-2; 7 bases agree with TRBD1. Trimming took 4 bases from V and 2 from J; bases not matched to a gene: 10. This CDR3 comprises 16 residues. Germline assignment: CDR1 KGHSH and CDR2 LQKENI.

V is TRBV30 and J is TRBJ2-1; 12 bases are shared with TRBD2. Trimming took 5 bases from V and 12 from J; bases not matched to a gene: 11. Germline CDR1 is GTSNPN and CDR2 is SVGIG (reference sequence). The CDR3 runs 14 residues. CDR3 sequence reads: CAWGSSGGAGWQFF. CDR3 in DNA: TGTGCCTGGGGTTCTAGCGGGGGGGCCGGCTGGCAGTTCTTC.